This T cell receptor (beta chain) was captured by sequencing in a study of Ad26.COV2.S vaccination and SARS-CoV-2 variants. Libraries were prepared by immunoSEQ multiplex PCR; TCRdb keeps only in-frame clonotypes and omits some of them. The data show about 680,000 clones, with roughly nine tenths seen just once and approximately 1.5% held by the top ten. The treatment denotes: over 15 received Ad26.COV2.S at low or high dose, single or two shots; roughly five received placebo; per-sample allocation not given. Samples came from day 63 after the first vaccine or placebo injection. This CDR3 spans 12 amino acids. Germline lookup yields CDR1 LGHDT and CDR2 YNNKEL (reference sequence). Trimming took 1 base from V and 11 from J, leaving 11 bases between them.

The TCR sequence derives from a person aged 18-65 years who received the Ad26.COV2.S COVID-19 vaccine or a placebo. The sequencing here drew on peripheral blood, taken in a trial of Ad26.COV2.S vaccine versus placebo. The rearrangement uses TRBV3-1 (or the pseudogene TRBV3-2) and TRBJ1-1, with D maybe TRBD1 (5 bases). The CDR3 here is CASSQVGEPAFF. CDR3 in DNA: TGTGCCAGCAGCCAAGTGGGGGAGCCTGCTTTCTTT.